Following are 25 T cell receptor beta chains from one sample sequenced in a study of beta chain features in type 1 diabetes. Sequenced material consisted of expressed TCRB transcripts (all of the isolated RNA was reverse transcribed). Only in-frame clones appear in the TCRdb table, and some are missing; sequencing was by immunoSEQ multiplex PCR. The table shows about 930,000 clones, with roughly 15% occurring only once. Sequences were obtained from naive CD4+ T cells from blood. The source of these receptors is a woman aged 18-35 years in good health.

A few counts support this clone. The chain uses TRBV2 and TRBJ1-5, with D maybe TRBD1 (5 bases). The germline gives CDR1 SNHLY, CDR2 FYNNEI. This CDR3 region has 14 residues. Trimming pared 7 bases from V and 0 bases from J, leaving 10 bases between. CDR3 region: CASTTVNSNQPQHF. The CDR3 DNA sequence: TGTGCCAGCACGACAGTAAATAGCAATCAGCCCCAGCATTTT.

The chain is built from TRBV9 and TRBJ2-1, with 8 bases that match TRBD1. After removal of 7 bases from V and 6 bases from J, the junction contained 6 bases not matched to a gene. The CDR3 length is 13 residues. Germline-derived CDR1 and CDR2 are SGDLS and YYNGEE. The CDR3, as DNA: TGTGCCAGCGACGGGACAGGCCTCAATGAGCAGTTCTTC. This gives the protein CASDGTGLNEQFF.

The chain recombines TRBV9 with TRBJ2-2; D gene unclear. The CDR3 is 14 residues long. V lost 4 bases, J lost 7 bases, and 14 bases lay in between. Germline CDR1 reads SGDLS; CDR2 reads YYNGEE. The CDR3 DNA is TGTGCCAGCAGCCTCGGGTTGAACCTCGGGGAGCTGTTTTTT. Translation: CASSLGLNLGELFF.

The DNA of the CDR3 is TGTGCCAGCAGATCCGGGACAGGGGTCTTCGCTGGGGCCAACGTCCTGACTTTC. Its translation: CASRSGTGVFAGANVLTF. The V and J genes are TRBV7-2 and TRBJ2-6, with TRBD1 matching 10 bases. CDR1 and CDR2 from the germline V gene are SGHTA and FQGNSA. V was pared by 6 bases and J by 2 bases, with 10 bases of the junction left unmatched. The CDR3 covers 18 residues.

The rearrangement uses TRBV25-1 and TRBJ1-1; 9 bases line up with TRBD1. With 2 bases clipped from V and 4 bases from J, the junction kept 11 bases outside the gene matches. This CDR3 is built from 17 residues. In germline, CDR1 is MGHDK, CDR2 SYGVNS. CDR3 DNA sequence: TGTGCCAGCAGTGAAGGGCCCGGGACAGGGAGGTCCACTGAAGCTTTCTTT. The encoded protein is CASSEGPGTGRSTEAFF.

The sample holds a few counts of this clone. This chain links TRBV19 with TRBJ2-7; D remains unclear. Germline CDR1 LNHDA, CDR2 SQIVND (reference sequence). This CDR3 has 13 amino acids. V dropped 8 bases and J dropped 1 base, with 12 bases sitting between them. The CDR3 reads CASGVATSYEQYF. CDR3 bases: TGTGCCAGTGGCGTTGCCACTTCCTACGAGCAGTACTTC.

As DNA, the CDR3 is TGTGCCAGCAGCTCCTGGGACAGAGGGAGCTACGAGCAGTACTTC. Protein: CASSSWDRGSYEQYF. The chain carries TRBV7-9 and TRBJ2-7, with TRBD1 matching 7 bases. From germline, CDR1 is SEHNR and CDR2 FQNEAQ (reference sequence). This CDR3 has 15 residues. Trimming took 4 bases from V and 3 from J; bases not matched to a gene: 9.

The rearrangement uses TRBV7-2 and TRBJ2-2; D remains ambiguous. CDR1 SGHTA and CDR2 FQGNSA come from the germline V gene. This CDR3 comprises 12 residues. Trimming left V 5 bases short and J 6 bases short, with 7 bases between. The CDR3 is CASSRPSGELFF. The CDR3 DNA reads as TGTGCCAGCAGCCGTCCGTCCGGGGAGCTGTTTTTT.

This clone was detected a few times. V and J are TRBV7-2 and TRBJ2-5; D might be TRBD2 (6 bases). V was shortened by 4 bases and J by 5 bases, with 26 bases between the two germline ends. CDR1 and CDR2 from the germline V gene are SGHTA and FQGNSA. CDR3 length: 18 residues. The CDR3 DNA is TGTGCCAGCAGCTCCCACGGGACGGGTAGGGGAGGTCGGGAGACCCAGTACTTC. Translated: CASSSHGTGRGGRETQYF.

The chain is built from TRBV6-6 and TRBJ2-7; D is perhaps TRBD2 (5 bases). CDR3 length: 14 amino acids. Germline values: CDR1 MNHNY, CDR2 SVGAGI (reference sequence). V was clipped by 0 bases and J by 3 bases, with 9 bases between them. In DNA form, the CDR3 reads TGTGCCAGCAGTTACTCTGCTACTAGCTACGAGCAGTACTTC. Translation gives CASSYSATSYEQYF.

This chain connects TRBV20-1 to TRBJ2-7, with D perhaps TRBD1 (6 bases). The V gene's germline CDR1 is DFQATT and CDR2 SNEGSKA (reference sequence). The CDR3 is 11 residues long. Trimming removed 4 bases from V and 5 bases from J, with 9 bases in between. The CDR3 sequence: CSAIGTHEQYF. Here the CDR3 DNA reads TGCAGTGCTATAGGGACACACGAGCAGTACTTC.

This sequence joins TRBV7-9 and TRBJ2-5, with 7 nucleotides matching TRBD2. Germline V gene sequence: CDR1 SEHNR, CDR2 FQNEAQ (reference sequence). The CDR3 has 15 residues. J lost 5 bases, V lost 2 bases, and 8 bases had no gene match. CDR3 nucleotide sequence: TGTGCCAGCAGCTTACATACCGGCGGGAGCGAGACCCAGTACTTC. It codes for CASSLHTGGSETQYF.

This clone was found a few times. The chain has TRBV27 and TRBJ1-2; a weak D match, TRBD1 (6 bases). V lost 5 bases, J lost 8 bases, and 15 bases lay in between. The CDR3 totals 13 residues. Germline V gene data show CDR1 as MNHEY and CDR2 as SMNVEV (reference sequence). CDR3 region: CASSLQGRGGYTF. The CDR3 DNA reads TGTGCCAGCAGTCTACAGGGCCGGGGGGGCTACACCTTC.

The J gene is TRBJ1-2, the V gene TRBV6-4; D not certain. Germline V lookup: CDR1 MRHNA, CDR2 SNTAGT. CDR3 length: 15 residues. V was shortened by 2 bases and J by 6 bases, with 16 bases between the two germline ends. The CDR3 DNA follows: TGTGCCAGCAGTGACATACCGACCTACGCGAATGGCTACACCTTC. This translates into CASSDIPTYANGYTF.

This clone was seen a few times. Other DNA sequences in this sample translate to the same CDR3. This chain uses TRBV9 with TRBJ2-5; 8 bases are shared with TRBD2. Looked up from germline, CDR1 is SGDLS and CDR2 is YYNGEE. This CDR3 is 15 amino acids long. J gave up 3 bases and V 2 bases, and 6 bases lay outside the gene matches. CDR3 bases: TGTGCCAGCAGCGTCTCAAGCGGGAGAAAAGAGACCCAGTACTTC. Encoded protein: CASSVSSGRKETQYF.

Only one count was recorded for this clone. V is TRBV11-2 and J is TRBJ1-2; a possible D gene is TRBD1 (5 bases). With 0 bases removed from V and 8 bases from J, the gap between germline ends came to 10 bases. Germline CDR1 reads SGHAT; CDR2 reads FQNNGV. There are 13 residues in the CDR3. CDR3 sequence: CASSLDRGIGYTF. CDR3 bases: TGTGCCAGCAGCTTAGATCGGGGGATCGGCTACACCTTC.

The sample holds a few counts of this clone. The chain joins TRBV2 to TRBJ2-1, with D perhaps matching TRBD2 (5 bases). The V end lost 6 bases, the J end lost 6 bases, and 18 bases lay between the germline ends. This CDR3 spans 15 amino acids. Germline CDR1 is SNHLY and CDR2 is FYNNEI. CDR3 DNA sequence: TGTGCCAGCAGGGAGCGGACTGGATCGGGCAATGAGCAGTTCTTC. It encodes CASRERTGSGNEQFF.

The chain combines TRBV5-1 with TRBJ1-2; 10 bases fit TRBD1. Germline assignment: CDR1 SGHRS and CDR2 YFSETQ. The CDR3 length is 15 residues. V shed 4 bases, J shed 5 bases, and the junction held 8 bases outside the gene matches. CDR3 coding DNA: TGCGCCAGCAGCGGCGGGACAGGGGCCCGATATGGCTACACCTTC. Its translation: CASSGGTGARYGYTF.

The chain recombines TRBV5-1 with TRBJ2-5, with a tentative D call TRBD1 (6 bases). Germline CDR1 reads SGHRS; CDR2 reads YFSETQ. The CDR3 covers 17 residues. Trimming took off 4 bases at V and 0 bases at J, with 19 bases between the two ends. CDR3 DNA sequence: TGCGCCAGCAGCCTCCCCCCGGGACACCGGTACCAAGAGACCCAGTACTTC. Translated: CASSLPPGHRYQETQYF.

This clone was seen a few times. The V and J genes are TRBV28 and TRBJ2-1; 7 positions match TRBD1. Trimming took 8 bases from V and 7 from J; bases not matched to a gene: 20. Germline values: CDR1 MDHEN, CDR2 SYDVKM. This CDR3 spans 17 amino acids. The CDR3 sequence: CASGLPQDRVYFNEQFF. The DNA for the CDR3 is TGTGCCAGCGGTCTCCCCCAAGACAGGGTTTACTTTAATGAGCAGTTCTTC.

The CDR3 loop reads CASSRAFSYEQYF. The CDR3 DNA sequence: TGTGCCAGCAGCCGCGCATTTTCCTACGAGCAGTACTTC. This rearrangement joins TRBV7-8 to TRBJ2-7, with D unclear. This CDR3 is built from 13 residues. With 5 bases removed from V and 1 base from J, the gap between germline ends came to 9 bases. Germline assignment: CDR1 SGHVS and CDR2 FQNEAQ.

This chain connects TRBV18 to TRBJ1-4; D uncertain. CDR1 and CDR2 (germline): KGHSH, LQKENI. The germline V and J ends were trimmed by 6 bases and 0 bases, with 11 bases remaining between them. The CDR3 consists of 15 residues. CDR3 DNA: TGTGCCAGCTCGTTCCTCAGAACAACTAATGAAAAACTGTTTTTT. This gives the protein CASSFLRTTNEKLFF.

The V call is TRBV7-2, the J call TRBJ2-1; 14 bases agree with TRBD2. Germline V gene sequence: CDR1 SGHTA, CDR2 FQGNSA. V lost 5 bases to trimming and J lost 6 bases; unmatched junction nucleotides: 6. The CDR3 is made up of 16 amino acids. The CDR3 spells CASSQQGLAGVNEQFF. DNA of the CDR3: TGTGCCAGCAGCCAACAGGGACTAGCGGGAGTCAATGAGCAGTTCTTC.

There are a few counts of this clone. The chain uses TRBV7-9 and TRBJ1-1, with D unclear. V dropped 5 bases and J dropped 4 bases, with 11 bases sitting between them. This CDR3 is built from 13 residues. Germline values: CDR1 SEHNR, CDR2 FQNEAQ (reference sequence). The CDR3, as DNA: TGTGCCAGCAGCGCAAGTCTCGCCACTGAAGCTTTCTTT. It translates to CASSASLATEAFF.

In the case of this clone: The same CDR3 can be traced to other DNA sequences in this sample. The J gene is TRBJ2-7, the V gene TRBV9, with unresolved D. This CDR3 is 11 amino acids long. V was cut by 0 bases and J by 5 bases, with 3 bases left in between. The germline gives CDR1 SGDLS, CDR2 YYNGEE. The CDR3 spells CASSVGDEQYF. Here the CDR3 DNA reads TGTGCCAGCAGCGTAGGGGACGAGCAGTACTTC.